This T cell receptor beta chain was identified in a study of T cell repertoires in cytomegalovirus infection. Germline CDR1 reads SGHAT; CDR2 reads FQNNGV. The V and J ends lost 1 base and 0 bases respectively, with 9 bases between them. This CDR3 region has 16 residues. One entry per CDR3 protein, called by TCRdb with MiXCR from the reads. Of around 120,000 distinct CDR3 sequences listed, 7% to 9.5% are singletons. This clonotype was found many times. The clonotype was recovered from a human donor in good health (CMV status not recorded). Some clones in this sample may be carry-over from other donors' samples. This chain uses TRBV11-2 with TRBJ2-2; D ambiguous. Sequencing was carried out using PBMCs. The CDR3 protein is CASSLVPSANTGELFF. As DNA, the CDR3 is TGTGCCAGCAGCTTAGTACCCAGCGCGAACACCGGGGAGCTGTTTTTT.